A selection of T cell receptor beta chains follows, all from one sample in a study of tumor-infiltrating lymphocytes in oesophageal squamous cell carcinoma. TCRdb processed the PCR reads anew with MiXCR; each CDR3 protein has one entry. The table records 15,000 to 20,000 distinct CDR3 sequences, roughly 40% of them present only once. Source material: normal esophageal tissue next to the tumor. All receptors derive from a female donor with esophageal squamous cell carcinoma. Each CDR3 is given with its conserved first and last residue. A D gene is named only where the DNA matches it firmly. Only some rows state a clone size, as once, few, many or a class for expanded clones.

d_call	j_call	v_call	clone_size	cdr3_aa	cdr3_nt
-	TRBJ1-2	TRBV7-2	medium-sized	CASSLVGNGGYTF	TGTGCCAGCAGCTTAGTAGGGAATGGTGGCTACACCTTC
-	TRBJ2-3	TRBV27	many	CASSLRDKDTQYF	TGTGCCAGCAGTCTCCGGGACAAAGATACGCAGTATTTT
TRBD1	TRBJ2-7	TRBV6-2/TRBV6-3	-	CASSRRGTGVNKQYF	TGTGCCAGCAGTAGACGCGGGACAGGAGTTAACAAGCAGTACTTC
TRBD1	TRBJ2-1	TRBV7-9	many	CASSFPTGGASYNEQFF	TGTGCCAGCAGCTTCCCGACAGGGGGCGCCTCCTACAATGAGCAGTTCTTC
-	TRBJ2-2	TRBV7-9	medium-sized	CATAGGTNTGELFF	TGTGCCACTGCGGGCGGGACTAACACCGGGGAGCTGTTTTTT
-	TRBJ2-4	TRBV7-5	-	CISVPEAKQRDVGTYEQYF	-
-	TRBJ2-1	TRBV11-2	-	CASSLRAQGRNEQFF	TGTGCCAGCAGTCTACGCGCACAGGGTAGGAACGAGCAGTTCTTC
-	TRBJ2-2	TRBV19	many	CASSIQTIGELFF	TGTGCCAGTAGTATCCAAACGATCGGGGAGCTGTTTTTT
-	TRBJ1-1	TRBV7-2	once	CASSLGFTGDVTEAFF	TGTGCCAGCAGCTTAGGTTTTACCGGGGATGTCACTGAAGCTTTCTTT
-	TRBJ2-6	TRBV7-6	-	CASSRGRGVLSGANVLTF	TGTGCCAGCAGCCGGGGGAGGGGGGTTCTTTCTGGGGCCAACGTCCTGACTTTC
-	TRBJ1-5	TRBV28	many	CASSLRGGAVQPQHF	TGTGCCAGCAGCCTACGAGGGGGGGCGGTTCAGCCCCAGCATTTT
-	TRBJ2-3	TRBV5-1	few	CASSLGQAVDTQYF	TGCGCCAGCAGCTTGGGACAGGCGGTAGATACGCAGTATTTT
-	TRBJ2-3	TRBV12-3/TRBV12-4	many	CASSRQGGVTDTQYF	TGTGCCAGCAGCCGACAGGGAGGGGTAACAGATACGCAGTATTTT
-	TRBJ2-6	TRBV7-9	many	CASIPSGANVLTF	TGTGCCAGCATCCCCTCTGGGGCCAACGTCCTGACTTTC
TRBD2	TRBJ2-1	TRBV7-2	-	CASSFMTSGINEQFF	TGTGCCAGCAGCTTTATGACTAGCGGGATTAATGAGCAGTTCTTC
-	TRBJ1-1	TRBV7-9	medium-sized	CASSLLSLNTEAFF	TGTGCCAGCAGCTTACTCAGCCTGAACACTGAAGCTTTCTTT
TRBD2	TRBJ2-5	TRBV28	few	CASSPPTSGGGTQYF	TGTGCCAGCAGTCCACCGACTAGCGGGGGAGGGACCCAGTACTTC
TRBD1	TRBJ2-6	TRBV20-1	-	CSARPGQGISGANVLTF	TGCAGTGCTAGACCGGGACAGGGTATCTCTGGGGCCAACGTCCTGACTTTC
TRBD2	TRBJ2-1	TRBV19	many	CASSIKGGGAGHEQFF	TGTGCCAGTAGTATAAAGGGCGGGGGGGCAGGTCATGAGCAGTTCTTC
-	TRBJ2-3	TRBV3-1	few	CASSQGVFPTQYF	TGTGCCAGCAGCCAAGGAGTTTTCCCTACGCAGTATTTT
-	TRBJ2-7	TRBV28	many	CASRGGTRNEQYF	TGTGCCAGTAGGGGCGGAACCAGGAACGAGCAGTACTTC
TRBD1	TRBJ2-5	TRBV7-8	-	CASSPDRGEETQYF	TGTGCCAGCAGCCCGGACAGGGGGGAAGAGACCCAGTACTTC
-	TRBJ2-7	TRBV27	once	CASRIYHEQYF	TGTGCCAGCAGGATTTACCATGAGCAGTACTTC
-	TRBJ2-7	TRBV28	-	CASSFGQLQYF	TGTGCCAGCAGTTTCGGTCAGCTGCAGTACTTC
TRBD1	TRBJ2-7	TRBV10-2	-	CASSEGGSDEQYF	TGCGCCAGCAGTGAAGGGGGCTCAGACGAGCAGTACTTC
TRBD1	TRBJ1-1	TRBV6-1	many	CASSFLGTGSNTEAFF	TGTGCCAGCAGTTTTCTAGGGACAGGATCGAACACTGAAGCTTTCTTT